A selection of T cell receptor beta chains follows, all from one sample in a study of blood T cell repertoires in COVID-19. Here immunoSEQ multiplex PCR was the method, and the copy in TCRdb shows in-frame clones only, minus some. The data contain tens of thousands of clones, almost 85% of them seen just once; the ten biggest clones take up more than 5.5%. The sequencing sample was made of peripheral blood. Every receptor here comes from a man in his forties or fifties with active or convalescent COVID-19. The CDR3 runs from the conserved cysteine through the conserved F or W. Fields, in order: D gene, V gene, clone size, J gene, CDR3 protein, CDR3 DNA. D genes are given only for firm matches. Expanded clones are given a class, and other clones once, few, many or no size at all.

>TRBD1|TRBV10-3|once|TRBJ1-1
CAISELQGRGTEAFF
TGTGCCATCAGTGAGTTACAGGGGCGGGGCACTGAAGCTTTCTTT
>.|TRBV5-6|.|TRBJ1-1
CASSLRDIGMNTEAFF
TGTGCCAGCAGCTTGAGGGACATCGGTATGAACACTGAAGCTTTCTTT
>.|TRBV7-2|.|TRBJ1-1
CASSLATVILPEAFF
TGTGCCAGCAGCTTAGCCACAGTCATATTGCCTGAAGCTTTCTTT
>.|TRBV3-1/TRBV3-2|.|TRBJ1-3
CASSRTGFSGNTIYF
TGTGCCAGCAGCCGAACGGGATTCTCTGGAAACACCATATATTTT
>.|TRBV3-1/TRBV3-2|.|TRBJ1-2
CASRRAATTYGYTF
TGTGCCAGCAGGCGGGCGGCTACGACCTATGGCTACACCTTC
>TRBD2|TRBV29-1|few|TRBJ2-5
CSAGTSGSPQETQYF
TGCAGCGCCGGGACTAGCGGGAGCCCGCAAGAGACCCAGTACTTC
>TRBD1|TRBV28|.|TRBJ1-3
CASSGTGVFSGNTIYF
TGTGCCAGCAGTGGGACAGGGGTTTTCTCTGGAAACACCATATATTTT
>TRBD1|TRBV10-3|.|TRBJ1-1
CAIRGQEGGRTEAFF
TGTGCCATCAGGGGACAGGAGGGTGGTAGAACTGAAGCTTTCTTT
>TRBD1|TRBV27|.|TRBJ1-5
CASSPRDRDNQPQHF
TGTGCCAGCAGTCCCCGAGACAGGGATAATCAGCCCCAGCATTTT
>TRBD2|TRBV28|once|TRBJ2-7
CASSLGTISYEQYF
TGTGCCAGCAGTCTCGGGACTATCTCCTACGAGCAGTACTTC
>TRBD2|TRBV27|.|TRBJ2-7
CASSRGGLYEQYF
TGTGCCAGCAGCCGGGGGGGACTCTACGAGCAGTACTTC
>.|TRBV24-1|.|TRBJ2-2
CATSTPWGSGTNTGELFF
TGTGCCACCAGTACCCCCTGGGGTAGCGGAACGAACACCGGGGAGCTGTTTTTT
>.|TRBV27|.|TRBJ2-1
CASTLSLANEQFF
TGTGCCAGCACCCTTTCCCTAGCAAATGAGCAGTTCTTC
>.|TRBV9|.|TRBJ1-2
CASSVHTGYYGYTF
TGTGCCAGCAGCGTCCACACAGGATACTATGGCTACACCTTC
>.|TRBV10-2|.|TRBJ2-1
CASKQGGPYNEQFF
TGCGCCAGCAAACAGGGAGGGCCCTACAATGAGCAGTTCTTC
>TRBD2|TRBV10-3|once|TRBJ2-5
CAISGGGTSGGETQYF
TGTGCCATCAGTGGGGGAGGGACTAGCGGGGGCGAGACCCAGTACTTC
>TRBD1|TRBV11-2|.|TRBJ2-5
CASSDLRTGGQETQYF
TGTGCCAGCAGCGACCTCCGGACAGGGGGGCAAGAGACCCAGTACTTC
>TRBD1|TRBV6-5|.|TRBJ2-1
CASSSGQGAREWFF
TGTGCCAGCAGTTCCGGACAGGGGGCGCGAGAGTGGTTCTTC
>TRBD1|TRBV19|.|TRBJ2-7
CASSGWDRLYEQYF
TGTGCCAGTAGTGGGTGGGACAGGCTCTACGAGCAGTACTTC
>TRBD1|TRBV10-3|.|TRBJ1-3
CAIRPGQGLSGNTIYF
TGTGCCATCAGGCCGGGACAGGGCCTCTCTGGAAACACCATATATTTT
>TRBD1|TRBV30|.|TRBJ2-7
CAWRARTGLSYEQYF
TGTGCCTGGAGGGCCCGGACAGGGCTATCCTACGAGCAGTACTTC
>.|TRBV10-1|.|TRBJ2-3
CASSESWDKSTDTQYF
TGCGCCAGCAGTGAGTCCTGGGACAAAAGCACAGATACGCAGTATTTT
>.|TRBV30|.|TRBJ2-7
CASNRQGRAYEQYF
TGTGCCAGCAACCGACAGGGGAGGGCCTACGAGCAGTACTTC
>.|TRBV29-1|once|TRBJ1-1
CSVQQTGEAFF
TGCAGCGTTCAGCAGACGGGTGAAGCTTTCTTT
>TRBD1|TRBV29-1|.|TRBJ1-6
CSVSNADRAEIF
TGCAGCGTCTCAAACGCCGACAGGGCCGAAATCTTT
>.|TRBV5-1|.|TRBJ2-5
CASSLTYQETQYF
TGCGCCAGCAGCCTGACATACCAAGAGACCCAGTACTTC
>TRBD1|TRBV28|.|TRBJ1-6
CASGGQNNSPLHF
TGTGCCAGCGGGGGACAGAATAATTCACCCCTCCACTTT
>.|TRBV9|.|TRBJ1-1
CASSVVGQTEAFF
TGTGCCAGCAGCGTAGTGGGACAAACTGAAGCTTTCTTT
>TRBD2|TRBV7-7|.|TRBJ2-5
CASSPTGGETQYF
TGTGCCAGCAGCCCAACGGGGGGAGAGACCCAGTACTTC
>.|TRBV27|.|TRBJ1-2
CASSLYGANYGYTF
TGTGCCAGCAGTTTATATGGAGCTAACTATGGCTACACCTTC
>.|TRBV6-5|.|TRBJ2-3
CASSLVGASTDTQYF
TGTGCCAGCAGTTTGGTGGGGGCCAGCACAGATACGCAGTATTTT
>.|TRBV9|.|TRBJ2-7
CASSVEVSSYEQYF
TGTGCCAGCAGCGTAGAGGTTAGCAGCTACGAGCAGTACTTC
>.|TRBV11-2|.|TRBJ2-7
CASSEQESEQYF
TGTGCCAGCAGCGAACAGGAGAGTGAGCAGTACTTC
>.|TRBV30|.|TRBJ1-2
CAWSKGFYGYTF
TGTGCCTGGAGTAAGGGGTTCTATGGCTACACCTTC
>.|TRBV7-8|.|TRBJ1-1
CASSLKPGGSLDTEAFF
TGTGCCAGCAGCTTGAAGCCGGGTGGGAGTCTGGACACTGAAGCTTTCTTT
>.|TRBV7-6|.|TRBJ1-4
CASSLGSETEHLFF
TGTGCCAGCAGCTTAGGTAGTGAAACAGAGCATCTGTTTTTT
>.|TRBV7-7|.|TRBJ2-7
CASSQDYTREQYF
TGTGCCAGCAGCCAGGATTACACTAGGGAGCAGTACTTC
>TRBD1|TRBV23-1|.|TRBJ1-5
CASSQYDRDNQPQHF
TGCGCCAGCAGTCAATATGACAGGGACAATCAGCCCCAGCATTTT
>TRBD1|TRBV7-2|.|TRBJ1-2
CASSLMFVLGQGNYGYTF
TGTGCCAGCAGCTTAATGTTCGTCTTAGGACAGGGGAACTATGGCTACACCTTC
>.|TRBV2|.|TRBJ2-5
CASSGIQETQYF
TGTGCCAGCTCGGGGATTCAAGAGACCCAGTACTTC
>.|TRBV4-2|.|TRBJ1-4
CASSQDWTDNEKLFF
TGTGCCAGCAGCCAAGATTGGACAGACAATGAAAAACTGTTTTTT
>TRBD2|TRBV5-4|few|TRBJ2-7
CASSSLAGGPYEQYF
TGTGCCAGCAGTAGTCTAGCGGGGGGCCCCTACGAGCAGTACTTC
>TRBD1|TRBV28|.|TRBJ1-3
CASSLSDRANGNTIYF
TGTGCCAGCAGTTTATCCGACAGGGCTAATGGAAACACCATATATTTT
>TRBD1|TRBV9|.|TRBJ2-1
CASSSPGTGYNEQFF
TGTGCCAGCAGCAGTCCCGGGACAGGATACAATGAGCAGTTCTTC
>TRBD2|TRBV19|.|TRBJ2-1
CASSIPAVAGGSYNEQFF
TGTGCCAGTAGTATCCCCGCGGTTGCGGGGGGTTCCTACAATGAGCAGTTCTTC
>TRBD2|TRBV11-2|.|TRBJ2-1
CASSLAGGFYNEQFF
TGTGCCAGCAGCTTGGCGGGGGGATTTTACAATGAGCAGTTCTTC
>.|TRBV6-5|.|TRBJ2-2
CASYPGLANTGELFF
TGTGCCAGCTACCCAGGTCTCGCGAACACCGGGGAGCTGTTTTTT
>.|TRBV6-5|.|TRBJ1-5
CASSRDSDQPQHF
TGTGCCAGCAGCAGGGATAGTGATCAGCCCCAGCATTTT
>TRBD2|TRBV3-1/TRBV3-2|.|TRBJ2-7
CASSQEASGGLEQYF
TGTGCCAGCAGCCAAGAGGCTAGCGGGGGCCTCGAGCAGTACTTC
>TRBD1|TRBV4-1|.|TRBJ2-2
CATADRGNTGELFF
TGCGCCACCGCCGACAGGGGGAACACCGGGGAGCTGTTTTTT
>TRBD1|TRBV6-5|.|TRBJ2-5
CASSIPGQGSETQYF
TGTGCCAGCAGTATCCCGGGACAGGGAAGCGAGACCCAGTACTTC
>TRBD2|TRBV27|.|TRBJ2-1
CASSLSSGGPYNEQFF
TGTGCCAGCAGTTTATCCTCGGGGGGGCCCTACAATGAGCAGTTCTTC
>TRBD2|TRBV4-2|once|TRBJ2-1
CASSPRGGASGFEQFF
TGTGCCAGCAGCCCCAGAGGTGGGGCTAGCGGCTTTGAGCAGTTCTTC
>TRBD2|TRBV2|once|TRBJ2-3
CASSERGLGAGAEWGTQYF
TGTGCCAGCAGTGAAAGGGGCCTAGGAGCGGGGGCTGAGTGGGGTACGCAGTATTTT
>TRBD2|TRBV3-1/TRBV3-2|.|TRBJ2-2
CASSRTSGGGTGELFF
TGTGCCAGCAGCCGAACTAGCGGGGGGGGCACCGGGGAGCTGTTTTTT